Listed here are 18 T cell receptor beta chains from one sample, sequenced in a study of preoperative IRX-2 immunotherapy in early breast cancer. Repertoires were generated with immunoSEQ multiplex PCR, while TCRdb's copy carries only in-frame clones and drops some. This table holds under 30,000 clones, 75% to 90% found once. Treatment meaning: preoperative locoregional IRX-2 cytokine immunotherapy. The sample was tumor tissue, taken after IRX-2 immunotherapy. These receptors were collected from a human donor with breast cancer.

As to this clone: Other DNA sequences in the same sample also yield this CDR3. The chain uses TRBV5-1 and TRBJ1-4, with TRBD1 matching 9 bases. The CDR3 length is 14 residues. The V gene end was trimmed by 0 bases and the J gene end by 8 bases; junction bases not matched to a gene: 2. Per the germline V gene, CDR1 is SGHRS and CDR2 is YFSETQ. The CDR3 sequence: CASSLGQGGEKLFF. The CDR3 nucleotides read TGCGCCAGCAGCTTGGGACAGGGGGGCGAAAAACTGTTTTTT.

The J gene is TRBJ1-6, the V gene TRBV7-2, with TRBD1 identical over 9 bases. The CDR3 contains 14 residues. Trimming took 4 bases from V and 8 from J; bases not matched to a gene: 3. Germline V CDR1 and CDR2: SGHTA, FQGNSA. The CDR3 bases are TGTGCCAGCAGCTCAGGGACAGGGTATTCACCCCTCCACTTT. Translated, it gives CASSSGTGYSPLHF.

The V call is TRBV7-6, the J call TRBJ2-5, with a weak D call TRBD1 (6 bases). The V end was cut by 10 bases, the J end by 5 bases, with 14 bases between. Germline CDR1 SGHVS, CDR2 FNYEAQ. The CDR3 is 12 amino acids. The CDR3: CATDRMDETQYF. For the CDR3, the DNA is TGTGCCACCGACAGGATGGACGAGACCCAGTACTTC.

V gene TRBV30 combines with J gene TRBJ1-6, with D unclear. The V and J ends lost 4 bases and 4 bases respectively, with 11 bases between them. The CDR3 contains 14 residues. CDR1 is GTSNPN, CDR2 SVGIG, per germline (reference sequence). The chain's CDR3 is CAWTSGVYNSPLHF. In DNA form, the CDR3 reads TGTGCCTGGACCAGCGGGGTATATAATTCACCCCTCCACTTT. The full variable domain, with the rest looked up from reference TRBV30 and TRBJ1-6, is SQTIHQWPATLVQPVGSPLSLECTVEGTSNPNLYWYRQAAGRGLQLLFYSVGIGQISSEVPQNLSASRPQDRQFILSSKKLLLSDSGFYLCAWTSGVYNSPLHFGNGTRLTVT.

The V call is TRBV6-1, the J call TRBJ1-1, with TRBD1 matching 7 bases. The CDR3 loop spans 15 amino acids. The V segment lost 4 bases and the J segment 4 bases; nucleotides outside the gene matches: 9. CDR1 is MNHNS and CDR2 is SASEGT in the germline V gene. The CDR3 sequence: CASSGYYRGSTEAFF. Here the CDR3 DNA reads TGTGCCAGCAGTGGTTACTACAGGGGTTCCACTGAAGCTTTCTTT.

This clone came up once. This rearrangement joins TRBV7-9 to TRBJ2-5; D gene ambiguous. Trimming removed 4 bases at V and 5 bases at J, with 5 bases between. CDR1 is SEHNR and CDR2 is FQNEAQ in the germline V gene (reference sequence). The CDR3 has 11 amino acids. CDR3 protein: CASSSKETQYF. CDR3 bases: TGTGCCAGCAGCTCGAAGGAGACCCAGTACTTC.

V is TRBV27 and J is TRBJ2-2, with 9 bases lining up with TRBD2. The CDR3 contains 17 residues. V was clipped by 7 bases and J by 1 base; unmatched bases: 10. CDR1 is MNHEY, CDR2 SMNVEV, per germline (reference sequence). The DNA of the CDR3 is TGTGCCAGCACATCCGCAGCGGGGGGTTTGAACACCGGGGAGCTGTTTTTT. This encodes CASTSAAGGLNTGELFF.

V and J are TRBV6-1 and TRBJ2-7; D unclear. CDR1 is MNHNS, CDR2 SASEGT, per germline. CDR3 length equals 13 residues. V dropped 5 bases and J dropped 3 bases, with 11 bases sitting between them. As DNA, the CDR3 is TGTGCCAGCAGTCTCGGCAGGCTCTACGAGCAGTACTTC. Protein sequence: CASSLGRLYEQYF.

The genes are TRBV6-1 and TRBJ1-2; no reliable D call. V gave up 2 bases and J gave up 4 bases, with 2 bases separating them. The length of the CDR3 is 11 residues. Germline V gene lookup returns CDR1 MNHNS and CDR2 SASEGT. The CDR3 DNA sequence: TGTGCCAGCAGTGAAATCTATGGCTACACCTTC. Protein product: CASSEIYGYTF.

J is TRBJ2-1 and V is TRBV7-8, with D perhaps TRBD1 or TRBD2 (5 bases each). Trimming removed 5 bases at V and 13 bases at J, with 15 bases between. This CDR3 is built from 12 residues. Germline V gives CDR1 SGHVS, CDR2 FQNEAQ. CDR3 region: CASSITDWDQFF. The CDR3 DNA reads as TGTGCCAGCAGCATCACGGACTGGGACCAGTTCTTC.

The rearrangement joins TRBV30 to TRBJ2-7; 7 nucleotides agree with TRBD1. Germline values: CDR1 GTSNPN, CDR2 SVGIG (reference sequence). The CDR3 length is 14 residues. The trim removed 4 bases at V and 4 bases at J, leaving 10 bases unmatched. CDR3 DNA: TGTGCCTGGAACCGAAAGGGGGCTGAGTACGAGCAGTACTTC. Its translation is CAWNRKGAEYEQYF.

This chain links TRBV6-5 with TRBJ1-6; D ambiguous. V shed 0 bases and J shed 8 bases, with 14 bases lying between them. The CDR3 consists of 16 residues. Germline CDR1 reads MNHEY; CDR2 reads SVGAGI. CDR3 protein: CASSYSGPGFDSPLHF. In DNA form, the CDR3 reads TGTGCCAGCAGTTACTCCGGACCCGGTTTTGATTCACCCCTCCACTTT.

CDR3 DNA: TGTGCCAGCTCACCACCGGCCCCAGGGGAGGCTGAAAAACTGTTTTTT. Protein: CASSPPAPGEAEKLFF. The gene calls are TRBV18 and TRBJ1-4; perhaps TRBD1 as D (6 bases). Looked up from germline, CDR1 is KGHSH and CDR2 is LQKENI. The CDR3 totals 16 residues. The V end lost 0 bases, the J end lost 7 bases, and 15 bases lay between the germline ends. The full variable domain, in which reference TRBV18 and TRBJ1-4 provide the parts outside the CDR3, is NAGVMQNPRHLVRRRGQEARLRCSPMKGHSHVYWYRQLPEEGLKFMVYLQKENIIDESGMPKERFSAEFPKEGPSILRIQQVVRGDSAAYFCASSPPAPGEAEKLFFGSGTQLSVL.

CDR3 region: CASSSGPYEQYF. The CDR3 DNA reads TGTGCCAGCAGCTCCGGACCCTACGAGCAGTACTTC. The chain joins TRBV7-9 to TRBJ2-7; D unclear. There are 12 residues in the CDR3. The germline V gene encodes CDR1 SEHNR and CDR2 FQNEAQ (reference sequence). Trimming left V 4 bases short and J 2 bases short, with 6 bases between.

The chain is built from TRBV7-9 and TRBJ1-1, with D maybe TRBD1 (6 bases). V was pared by 5 bases and J by 0 bases, with 19 bases between. CDR1 is SEHNR, CDR2 FQNEAQ, per germline (reference sequence). This CDR3 contains 17 residues. CDR3 amino acids: CASSPPPGTTMNTEAFF. CDR3 nucleotides: TGTGCCAGCAGCCCGCCCCCCGGGACAACCATGAACACTGAAGCTTTCTTT.

The chain employs TRBV28 and TRBJ2-6, with 9 bases identical to TRBD1. V dropped 6 bases and J dropped 4; count of bases not matched to a gene: 7. Germline lookup yields CDR1 MDHEN and CDR2 SYDVKM. The CDR3 contains 16 residues. The CDR3 DNA reads TGTGCCAGCAGGGGGACAGGGCCTACCGGGGCCAACGTCCTGACTTTC. This codes for CASRGTGPTGANVLTF.

This clone was picked up a small number of times. This chain connects TRBV30 to TRBJ2-5, with 11 bases that match TRBD2. In germline, CDR1 is GTSNPN, CDR2 SVGIG (reference sequence). The V segment lost 1 base and the J segment 4 bases; nucleotides outside the gene matches: 8. The CDR3 has 16 residues. The CDR3 nucleotides are TGTGCCTGGAGTGCGGGACTAGCGGAGGGGCTAGAGACCCAGTACTTC. Protein sequence: CAWSAGLAEGLETQYF.

This clone was detected a few times. J is TRBJ2-7 and V is TRBV7-2, with D maybe TRBD1 (5 bases). Trimming pared 5 bases from V and 6 bases from J, leaving 17 bases between. The germline V gene has CDR1 SGHTA and CDR2 FQGNSA. The length of the CDR3 is 14 residues. DNA for the CDR3: TGTGCCAGCAGCCACTCCTCAGGGATGGGCGAGCAGTACTTC. Its protein is CASSHSSGMGEQYF.